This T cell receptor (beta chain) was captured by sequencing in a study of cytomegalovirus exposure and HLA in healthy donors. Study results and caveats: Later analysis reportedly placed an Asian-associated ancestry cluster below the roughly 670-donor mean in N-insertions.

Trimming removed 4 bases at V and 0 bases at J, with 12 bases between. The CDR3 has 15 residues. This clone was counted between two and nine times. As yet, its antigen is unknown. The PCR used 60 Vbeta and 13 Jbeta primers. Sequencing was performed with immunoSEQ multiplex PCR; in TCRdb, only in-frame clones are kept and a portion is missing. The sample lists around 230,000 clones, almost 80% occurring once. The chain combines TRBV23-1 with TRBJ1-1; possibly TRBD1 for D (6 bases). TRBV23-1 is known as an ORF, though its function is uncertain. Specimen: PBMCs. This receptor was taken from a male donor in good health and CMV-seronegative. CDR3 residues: CASSLPGTMNTEAFF. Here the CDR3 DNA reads TGCGCCAGCAGTCTTCCCGGGACAATGAACACTGAAGCTTTCTTT.